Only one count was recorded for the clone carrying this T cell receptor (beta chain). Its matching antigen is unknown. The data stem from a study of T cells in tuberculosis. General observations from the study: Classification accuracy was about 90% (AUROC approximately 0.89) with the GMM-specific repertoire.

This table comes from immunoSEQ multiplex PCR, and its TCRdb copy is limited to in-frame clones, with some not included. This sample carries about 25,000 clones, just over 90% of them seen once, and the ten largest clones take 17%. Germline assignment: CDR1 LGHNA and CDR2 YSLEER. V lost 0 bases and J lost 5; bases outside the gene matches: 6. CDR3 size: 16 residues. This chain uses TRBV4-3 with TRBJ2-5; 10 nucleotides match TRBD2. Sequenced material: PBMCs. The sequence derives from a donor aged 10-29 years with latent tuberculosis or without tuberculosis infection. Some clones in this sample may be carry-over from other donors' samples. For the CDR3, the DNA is TGCGCCAGCAGCCAAGATTGGCTAGCGGGAGAGGAGACCCAGTACTTC. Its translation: CASSQDWLAGEETQYF.